The 14 T cell receptor beta chains below all came from one sample that was sequenced in a study of shared clonotypes between healthy human individuals (dated by TCRdb to the early 2020s). The library was generated by the immunoSEQ multiplex PCR assay. As stored in TCRdb, this immuneACCESS dataset retains in-frame rearrangements with V and J assigned. A fraction of the clones does not appear; measured against another copy, unresolved V genes explain less than half of the discrepancy, and the remainder lacks a known reason. The sample yields over a million clones; 75% to 85% were counted once. Roughly 0.57% of the sample is held by the ten biggest clonotypes. Sequenced sample: memory CD4+ T cells from PBMCs. The cell subset or site label of this sample denotes: CD45RA-negative fraction. The receptors shown here come from a man aged 18 to 30 in good health. Some clones in this sample may be carry-over from other donors' samples.

In its sample, this clone was seen a few times. This rearrangement joins TRBV7-3 to TRBJ2-7; D perhaps matches TRBD2 (6 bases). CDR3 size: 15 residues. V lost 5 bases, J lost 0 bases, and 14 bases lay in between. Germline CDR1 reads SGHTA; CDR2 reads FQGTGA. This chain's CDR3 is CASSPRAGSSYEQYF. The CDR3 DNA reads TGTGCCAGCAGCCCCCGGGCGGGGAGCTCCTACGAGCAGTACTTC.

As concerns this clone: An end of the junction differs from the germline gene, which may be a read error. The chain combines TRBV11-1 with TRBJ2-4, with 9 nucleotides matching TRBD2. The CDR3 consists of 13 residues. The germline V gene encodes CDR1 SGHAT and CDR2 FQDESV (reference sequence). In DNA form, the CDR3 reads TGTGCCAGCAGCCTAGCGGGGTTGGACATTCAGTACTTC. Its protein product is CASSLAGLDIQYF.

As concerns this clone: Additional DNA sequences in this sample encode the identical CDR3. The chain recombines TRBV6-1 with TRBJ1-5, with unresolved D. The V end was cut by 2 bases, the J end by 4 bases, with 6 bases between. This CDR3 has 13 amino acids. Germline lookup yields CDR1 MNHNS and CDR2 SASEGT. This CDR3 is CASSELANQPQHF. CDR3 nucleotide sequence: TGTGCCAGCAGTGAATTAGCGAATCAGCCCCAGCATTTT.

This clone was counted once. This rearrangement joins TRBV18 to TRBJ2-7, with 11 bases that match TRBD2. Per the germline V gene, CDR1 is KGHSH and CDR2 is LQKENI. This CDR3 has 15 residues. J gave up 3 bases and V 0 bases, and 1 base lay outside the gene matches. DNA of the CDR3: TGTGCCAGCTCACCACCCGGGACTAGCGGCTACGAGCAGTACTTC. Translation gives CASSPPGTSGYEQYF. Full variable domain (rest looked up from reference TRBV18 and TRBJ2-7): NAGVMQNPRHLVRRRGQEARLRCSPMKGHSHVYWYRQLPEEGLKFMVYLQKENIIDESGMPKERFSAEFPKEGPSILRIQQVVRGDSAAYFCASSPPGTSGYEQYFGPGTRLTVT.

As regards this clone: Mismatch with germline at one junction end may stem from a read error. J is TRBJ2-7 and V is TRBV7-3, with 8 bases lining up with TRBD1. The CDR3 covers 15 residues. Looked up from germline, CDR1 is SGHTA and CDR2 is FQGTGA. The CDR3 sequence is CASSSGQGLSHEQYF. The DNA for the CDR3 is TGTGCCAGCAGCTCCGGACAGGGCCTCTCCCACGAGCAGTACTTC.

The chain combines TRBV5-1 with TRBJ1-2; D gene unclear. With 6 bases removed from V and 0 bases from J, the gap between germline ends came to 18 bases. The germline gives CDR1 SGHRS, CDR2 YFSETQ. The CDR3 has 16 amino acids. The CDR3 DNA reads TGCGCCAGCACTGAACTCGGGTATGGAGCTAACTATGGCTACACCTTC. This sequence encodes CASTELGYGANYGYTF.

The genes are TRBV19 and TRBJ1-5; 8 nucleotides agree with TRBD1. Germline CDR1 and CDR2: LNHDA and SQIVND (reference sequence). J was trimmed by 3 bases and V by 5 bases; bases with no gene match: 6. There are 15 residues in the CDR3. The CDR3 region is CASSPGRGLNQPQHF. CDR3 sequence (DNA): TGTGCCAGTAGTCCTGGCAGGGGGCTCAATCAGCCCCAGCATTTT.

This sequence joins TRBV6-5 and TRBJ2-7, with a possible D match to TRBD1 (5 bases). The CDR3 length is 12 residues. Germline V gene lookup returns CDR1 MNHEY and CDR2 SVGAGI. Trimming removed 6 bases from V and 4 bases from J, with 10 bases in between. CDR3 in DNA: TGTGCCAGCAGAGGGGCCCGATACGAGCAGTACTTC. Encoded protein: CASRGARYEQYF.

The chain recombines TRBV5-1 with TRBJ2-6; D not resolved. CDR1 and CDR2 from the germline V gene are SGHRS and YFSETQ. Trimming took off 3 bases at V and 4 bases at J, with 8 bases between the two ends. This CDR3 spans 14 amino acids. As DNA, the CDR3 is TGCGCCAGCAGCTGGCAGGAGGGGGCCAACGTCCTGACTTTC. It yields the protein CASSWQEGANVLTF.

The chain combines TRBV28 with TRBJ2-5, with 11 positions matching TRBD2. This CDR3 is 16 amino acids long. Losses at the gene ends were 3 bases for V and 6 bases for J; bases not matched to a gene: 9. Germline V gene lookup returns CDR1 MDHEN and CDR2 SYDVKM. CDR3 bases: TGTGCCAGCAGTTTCTTAGCGGGAGGGCCTGGGAAGACCCAGTACTTC. It encodes CASSFLAGGPGKTQYF.

This chain connects TRBV5-1 to TRBJ2-1; the match to TRBD1 covers 9 bases. The CDR3 spans 13 residues. Per the germline V gene, CDR1 is SGHRS and CDR2 is YFSETQ. The V and J ends lost 8 bases and 8 bases, in that order; junction bases with no gene match: 8. The CDR3 protein is CASDPGQGHEQFF. The CDR3 DNA sequence: TGCGCCAGTGATCCGGGACAGGGCCATGAGCAGTTCTTC.

This sequence joins TRBV10-3 and TRBJ2-3; D is ambiguous. The ends were cut back, 4 bases at V and 5 bases at J, with 13 bases in the middle. The CDR3 runs to 14 residues. Germline V lookup: CDR1 ENHRY, CDR2 SYGVKD. The CDR3 protein is CAISVLSGVDTQYF. The CDR3 DNA sequence: TGTGCCATCAGTGTTCTATCTGGGGTAGATACGCAGTATTTT.

The V call is TRBV10-3, the J call TRBJ2-7; D uncertain. V was pared by 0 bases and J by 0 bases, with 12 bases between. The CDR3 has 16 residues. The germline V gene has CDR1 ENHRY and CDR2 SYGVKD. The CDR3 coding sequence is TGTGCCATCAGTGAGTCGATACTTTCGAGCTCCTACGAGCAGTACTTC. Encoded protein: CAISESILSSSYEQYF.

The J gene is TRBJ2-2, the V gene TRBV28, with D possibly being TRBD1 (5 bases). The CDR3 contains 17 residues. The V gene's germline CDR1 is MDHEN and CDR2 SYDVKM. V lost 1 base, J lost 2 bases, and 14 bases lay in between. CDR3 amino acids: CASSLLGQGVNTGELFF. The DNA of the CDR3 is TGTGCCAGCAGTTTATTAGGTCAGGGCGTTAACACCGGGGAGCTGTTTTTT.